This T cell receptor (beta chain) was identified in a study of CD8 T cells in Susac syndrome. An amount of RNA that ranged from roughly 0.45 to 1 ug was reverse transcribed with random hexamers. MiXCR was run by TCRdb on the immunoSEQ multiplex PCR reads, yielding one entry per CDR3 protein. This table holds more than 65,000 distinct CDR3 sequences, around 95% found once. Per the germline V gene, CDR1 is GTSNPN and CDR2 is SVGIG (reference sequence). The CDR3 covers 12 residues. The V gene end was trimmed by 5 bases and the J gene end by 6 bases; junction bases not matched to a gene: 6. The sequence was obtained from a human donor with Susac syndrome. This rearrangement joins TRBV30 to TRBJ1-2; 7 positions match TRBD1. The specimen sequenced was CD8+ T cells from PBMCs. DNA of the CDR3: TGTGCCTGGTCAGGGGGGGTCCATGGCTACACCTTC. Protein: CAWSGGVHGYTF.